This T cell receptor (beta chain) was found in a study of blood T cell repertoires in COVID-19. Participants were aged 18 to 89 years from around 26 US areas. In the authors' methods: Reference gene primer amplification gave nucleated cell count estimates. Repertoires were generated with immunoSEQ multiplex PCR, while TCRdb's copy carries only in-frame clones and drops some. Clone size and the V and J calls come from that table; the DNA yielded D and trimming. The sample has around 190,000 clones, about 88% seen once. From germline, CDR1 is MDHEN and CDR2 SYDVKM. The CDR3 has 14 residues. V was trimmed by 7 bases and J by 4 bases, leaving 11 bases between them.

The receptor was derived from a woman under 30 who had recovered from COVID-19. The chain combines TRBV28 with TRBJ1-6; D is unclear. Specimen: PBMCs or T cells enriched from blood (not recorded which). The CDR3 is CASKKEDYNSPLHF. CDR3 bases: TGTGCCAGCAAAAAGGAGGATTATAATTCACCCCTCCACTTT.